This is a list of T cell receptor beta chains from one sample in a study of blood T cell repertoires in COVID-19. Libraries were prepared by immunoSEQ multiplex PCR; TCRdb keeps only in-frame clonotypes and omits some of them. The sample contains about 400,000 clones, around 92% of which appear only once. Sequencing used peripheral blood. The source is a man aged 35 to 55 with acute or convalescent COVID-19. Each CDR3 is given with its conserved first and last residue. D genes are given only for firm matches. For some rows the clone size is stated as once, few or many, or as a class when expanded; others skip it.

clone_size d_call j_call v_call cdr3_aa cdr3_nt
NA TRBD1 TRBJ2-1 TRBV18 CASSPLRQGAYNEQFF TGTGCCAGCTCACCACTCAGGCAGGGGGCCTACAATGAGCAGTTCTTC
NA TRBD1 TRBJ2-2 TRBV6-6 CASSSGTVSGGELFF TGTGCCAGCAGTTCTGGGACAGTCTCGGGCGGGGAGCTGTTTTTT
NA TRBD1 TRBJ2-7 TRBV6-2/TRBV6-3 CASSYDAGTGGNYEQYF TGTGCCAGCAGTTATGACGCCGGGACAGGGGGCAACTACGAGCAGTACTTC
NA NA TRBJ1-1 TRBV7-9 CASSLSPGGEAFF TGTGCCAGCAGCTTATCCCCTGGGGGGGAAGCTTTCTTT
once TRBD1 TRBJ2-3 TRBV2 CASSGVDRGSTDTQYF TGTGCCAGCAGTGGCGTGGACAGGGGGAGCACAGATACGCAGTATTTT
NA NA TRBJ1-1 TRBV6-5 CASMGWTEAFF TGTGCCAGCATGGGCTGGACTGAAGCTTTCTTT
once TRBD1 TRBJ1-2 TRBV6-1 CASSEANRGPNYGYTF TGTGCCAGCAGTGAAGCGAACAGGGGGCCTAACTATGGCTACACCTTC
NA NA TRBJ1-2 TRBV4-1 CASSQDGGGGASHNYGYTF TGCGCCAGCAGCCAAGATGGGGGTGGGGGCGCTTCCCATAACTATGGCTACACCTTC
NA NA TRBJ1-1 TRBV2 CASMRDAGTEAFF TGTGCCAGCATGCGGGACGCCGGCACTGAAGCTTTCTTT
NA NA TRBJ1-4 TRBV7-2 CASSLLRVASGRKLFF TGTGCCAGCAGCTTACTCAGGGTGGCCTCAGGACGGAAACTGTTTTTT
NA NA TRBJ2-5 TRBV28 CASSPPLNTETQYF TGTGCCAGCAGCCCTCCGTTAAACACAGAGACCCAGTACTTC
once NA TRBJ1-1 TRBV7-3 CASSLSQGAAFF TGTGCCAGCAGCTTAAGCCAGGGCGCAGCTTTCTTT
NA NA TRBJ1-3 TRBV27 CASSPSVSGNTIYF TGTGCCAGCAGTCCCTCCGTATCTGGAAACACCATATATTTT
NA NA TRBJ1-2 TRBV27 CASKKSANYGYTF TGTGCCAGCAAAAAGTCAGCTAACTATGGCTACACCTTC
NA NA TRBJ2-1 TRBV12-3/TRBV12-4 CASSSQYNEQFF TGTGCCAGCAGTTCACAATACAATGAGCAGTTCTTC
NA NA TRBJ1-6 TRBV4-1 CASSQDGRVAYNSPLHF TGCGCCAGCAGCCAAGATGGCAGGGTAGCCTATAATTCACCCCTCCACTTT
NA TRBD1 TRBJ1-2 TRBV13 CASSSTGNRNYGYTF TGTGCCAGCAGCTCGACAGGGAATAGAAACTATGGCTACACCTTC
NA NA TRBJ2-1 TRBV28 CASGRDTYNEQFF TGTGCCAGCGGAAGGGACACCTACAATGAGCAGTTCTTC
NA TRBD1 TRBJ1-1 TRBV7-8 CASSRQGRTEAFF TGTGCCAGCAGCCGACAGGGTCGCACTGAAGCTTTCTTT
NA NA TRBJ1-5 TRBV23-1 CASTYRAPDSQPQHF TGCGCCAGCACTTACAGGGCTCCTGACAGCCAGCCCCAGCATTTT
NA TRBD1 TRBJ1-1 TRBV25-1 CASSEIRQGDMNTEAFF TGTGCCAGCAGTGAAATCCGACAGGGGGATATGAACACTGAAGCTTTCTTT
NA NA TRBJ1-5 TRBV6-2/TRBV6-3 CASSYRPVRGNNQPQHF TGTGCCAGCAGTTATCGACCCGTTCGGGGAAACAATCAGCCCCAGCATTTT
NA NA TRBJ2-1 TRBV27 CASSLSSQGLYNEQFF TGTGCCAGCAGTTTAAGTTCACAGGGTTTATACAATGAGCAGTTCTTC
NA TRBD1 TRBJ1-1 TRBV4-1 CASSLKLRDRPPFF TGCGCCAGCAGCCTCAAACTCCGGGACAGGCCTCCTTTCTTT